Following are 9 T cell receptor beta chains from one sample sequenced in a study of shared T cell receptors in the human thymus (dated by TCRdb to the early 2020s). The library was obtained by the immunoSEQ multiplex PCR assay. The table was pulled from immuneACCESS by TCRdb, which kept in-frame rearrangements only. Such tables lose some clones; where checked, under half of the loss comes from unresolved V genes, and the rest has no known cause. The sample table lists about 380,000 clones, about 95% of them with a count of one. The ten biggest clones cover 0.02% of the sample. Sequencing was carried out using thymocytes. Receptors originate from a human donor.

This chain connects TRBV6-6 to TRBJ2-5; D perhaps matches TRBD1 (6 bases). Germline CDR1 is MNHNY and CDR2 is SVGAGI (reference sequence). V was clipped by 4 bases and J by 2 bases, with 14 bases between them. CDR3 length: 15 amino acids. The CDR3 DNA sequence: TGTGCCAGCAGTTCCCAGGACAGAAGGCAAGAGACCCAGTACTTC. This sequence encodes CASSSQDRRQETQYF.

The rearrangement joins TRBV4-1 to TRBJ2-2; TRBD1 matches at 10 bases. Per germline, CDR1 MGHRA and CDR2 YSYEKL. CDR3 length: 18 residues. J was trimmed by 5 bases and V by 0 bases; bases with no gene match: 9. CDR3 bases: TGCGCCAGCAGCCAAGATCCGTGGAGGACAGGGGGAACCGGGGAGCTGTTTTTT. Protein product: CASSQDPWRTGGTGELFF.

The chain is built from TRBV30 and TRBJ2-3; unclear D gene. Trimming removed 3 bases from V and 4 bases from J, with 2 bases in between. The germline CDR1 and CDR2 sequences are GTSNPN and SVGIG (reference sequence). CDR3 length: 10 residues. CDR3 residues: CAWSPDTQYF. Written as DNA, the CDR3 is TGTGCCTGGAGCCCAGATACGCAGTATTTT.

The chain carries TRBV30 and TRBJ1-1; D is undetermined. The CDR3 is 12 residues long. CDR1 is GTSNPN and CDR2 is SVGIG in the germline V gene (reference sequence). The CDR3 region is CACREENTEAFF. CDR3 nucleotides: TGTGCTTGTAGGGAGGAAAACACTGAAGCTTTCTTT.

The gene calls are TRBV4-3 and TRBJ1-4, with unresolved D. This CDR3 contains 15 residues. The V and J ends lost 0 bases and 4 bases respectively, with 9 bases between them. Per the germline V gene, CDR1 is LGHNA and CDR2 is YSLEER. The CDR3 region has the DNA TGCGCCAGCAGCCAAGATGGCGAAGATAATGAAAAACTGTTTTTT. Translated: CASSQDGEDNEKLFF.

Comment on this clone: Germline is not matched at one junction end, which may reflect a read error. CDR3 sequence (DNA): TGTGCTAGCAGCTTAGAACAACCCGGACTAGCGGGATCTGAGCAGTTCTTC. It encodes CASSLEQPGLAGSEQFF. This chain links TRBV7-7 with TRBJ2-1, with 12 bases identical to TRBD2. Looked up from germline, CDR1 is SSHAT and CDR2 is FNYEAQ (reference sequence). This CDR3 is built from 17 residues.

The genes are TRBV4-2 and TRBJ1-1; 7 bases align to TRBD1. This CDR3 is built from 14 residues. V lost 2 bases, J lost 5 bases, and 5 bases stayed unmatched. Germline CDR1 is LGHNA and CDR2 is YNFKEQ. The CDR3 bases are TGTGCCAGCAGCCAACGCAGGGGGGGAACTGAAGCTTTCTTT. This sequence encodes CASSQRRGGTEAFF.

The genes are TRBV7-2 and TRBJ1-1; D not certain. The CDR3 contains 14 residues. CDR1 SGHTA and CDR2 FQGNSA come from the germline V gene. The germline V and J ends were trimmed by 1 base and 8 bases, with 14 bases remaining between them. The CDR3: CASSLGLRGTEAFF. CDR3 DNA: TGTGCCAGCAGCTTAGGGTTAAGAGGTACGGAAGCTTTCTTT.

The V gene is TRBV28, the J gene TRBJ1-4; D possibly corresponds to TRBD1 (5 bases). CDR1 is MDHEN, CDR2 SYDVKM, per germline. The CDR3 spans 13 residues. V was cut by 5 bases and J by 10 bases, with 14 bases left in between. CDR3 coding DNA: TGTGCCAGCAGTGTGGGACGGGCGGGAAAACTGTTTTTT. Its protein is CASSVGRAGKLFF.